A single sample gave rise to the 14 T cell receptor beta chains below, sequenced in a study of cytomegalovirus exposure and HLA in healthy donors. Use of 60 Vbeta and 13 Jbeta primers characterized the PCR. The table came from immunoSEQ multiplex PCR; TCRdb's copy has only in-frame clones and leaves some out. The table lists about 220,000 clones, more than 60% of them singletons. The source material was PBMCs. The source is a woman in her thirties in good health and CMV-seronegative.

The chain has TRBV4-1 and TRBJ1-5; 7 bases fit TRBD1. Trimming cost V 4 bases and J 7 bases; bases outside gene matches: 10. Germline CDR1 MGHRA, CDR2 YSYEKL. There are 15 residues in the CDR3. The CDR3 spells CASSPWTGDKQPQHF. The DNA for the CDR3 is TGCGCCAGCAGCCCGTGGACAGGCGATAAGCAGCCCCAGCATTTT.

CDR3 nucleotide sequence: TGTGCCAGTAGTACCGGCGGACTAGCGTTCACCTACGAGCAGTACTTC. Residues: CASSTGGLAFTYEQYF. This sequence joins TRBV19 and TRBJ2-7; 9 nucleotides agree with TRBD2. The CDR3 contains 16 residues. Germline lookup yields CDR1 LNHDA and CDR2 SQIVND (reference sequence). The ends lost 4 bases at V and 2 bases at J; junction bases unmatched: 9.

This sequence joins TRBV19 and TRBJ2-1; no definite D call. The V end was cut by 5 bases, the J end by 0 bases, with 5 bases between. Germline V gene lookup returns CDR1 LNHDA and CDR2 SQIVND (reference sequence). CDR3 length: 13 residues. CDR3 DNA sequence: TGTGCCAGTAGTCCCCTCTCCTACAATGAGCAGTTCTTC. Translated: CASSPLSYNEQFF.

This chain joins TRBV30 and TRBJ2-7; D uncertain. The CDR3 loop spans 11 amino acids. The germline CDR1 and CDR2 sequences are GTSNPN and SVGIG (reference sequence). Deletions cut 5 bases from V and 6 bases from J, with 11 bases between. CDR3 sequence reads: CAWDTFSEQYF. The CDR3 bases are TGTGCCTGGGACACTTTCAGCGAGCAGTACTTC.

This sequence joins TRBV5-8 and TRBJ1-4; no clear D gene. Germline values: CDR1 SGHTS, CDR2 YDEGEE. This CDR3 region has 18 residues. V was trimmed by 5 bases and J by 0 bases, leaving 20 bases between them. The CDR3 loop is CASSLTWTGGATNEKLFF. In nucleotides, the CDR3 is TGTGCCAGCAGTCTTACCTGGACCGGCGGGGCAACTAATGAAAAACTGTTTTTT.

The V gene is TRBV2, the J gene TRBJ1-2; D perhaps matches TRBD1 (6 bases). Looked up from germline, CDR1 is SNHLY and CDR2 is FYNNEI. V lost 7 bases to trimming and J lost 3 bases, with 9 bases between them. The CDR3 extends over 12 amino acids. Here the CDR3 reads CASTQGYYGYTF. Here the CDR3 DNA reads TGTGCCAGCACCCAGGGGTACTATGGCTACACCTTC.

J is TRBJ2-7 and V is TRBV29-1, with 12 bases aligning to TRBD2. Germline assignment: CDR1 SQVTM and CDR2 ANQGSEA. The CDR3 contains 14 residues. Trimming cost V 6 bases and J 2 bases; bases outside gene matches: 5. DNA for the CDR3: TGCAGCGTCCTGACTAGCGGGGGCCCCTACGAGCAGTACTTC. The encoded protein is CSVLTSGGPYEQYF.

The count of this clone is one. The chain combines TRBV5-1 with TRBJ2-1; D is perhaps TRBD2 (6 bases). This CDR3 spans 16 amino acids. V lost 2 bases to trimming and J lost 5 bases, with 17 bases between them. Looked up from germline, CDR1 is SGHRS and CDR2 is YFSETQ. CDR3 nucleotides: TGCGCCAGCAGCTTCCTGTTATTTCGGGAGCACAATGAGCAGTTCTTC. Protein product: CASSFLLFREHNEQFF.

V usage is TRBV5-1 and J usage is TRBJ2-7, with TRBD1 as a possible D gene (6 bases). Trimming cost V 4 bases and J 4 bases, with 18 bases left between them. CDR1 and CDR2 from the germline V gene are SGHRS and YFSETQ. This CDR3 contains 15 residues. CDR3 amino acids: CASSMGDKATYEQYF. The DNA of the CDR3 is TGCGCCAGCAGCATGGGGGACAAAGCTACTTACGAGCAGTACTTC.

The chain uses TRBV9 and TRBJ1-2; a possible D gene is TRBD1 (5 bases). The length of the CDR3 is 17 residues. CDR1 and CDR2 from the germline V gene are SGDLS and YYNGEE. V was shortened by 0 bases and J by 4 bases, with 19 bases between the two germline ends. DNA of the CDR3: TGTGCCAGCAGCGTAGGGGGACGGGGGTCTCGGAGCTATGGCTACACCTTC. Translating gives CASSVGGRGSRSYGYTF.

The chain couples TRBV5-6 to TRBJ2-1, with 9 bases identical to TRBD2. Germline V CDR1 and CDR2: SGHDT, YYEEEE. The CDR3 has 15 amino acids. J was trimmed by 1 base and V by 5 bases; bases with no gene match: 4. CDR3 sequence reads: CASRLRGGSYNEQFF. The CDR3, as DNA: TGTGCCAGCAGGTTGCGGGGGGGTTCCTACAATGAGCAGTTCTTC.

The chain joins TRBV18 to TRBJ1-2; D uncertain. V was pared by 8 bases and J by 0 bases, with 13 bases between. CDR3 length: 14 amino acids. Germline V gives CDR1 KGHSH, CDR2 LQKENI. CDR3 amino acids: CASTTSGANYGYTF. The CDR3 DNA reads TGTGCCAGCACAACCTCCGGAGCTAACTATGGCTACACCTTC.

The CDR3 here is CASSYTGTGGSYGYTF. The CDR3 nucleotides read TGTGCCAGTAGCTATACCGGGACAGGGGGTTCCTATGGCTACACCTTC. The chain uses TRBV19 and TRBJ1-2; 11 nucleotides match TRBD1. Trimming removed 6 bases from V and 4 bases from J; junction bases left unmatched: 10. The CDR3 loop spans 16 amino acids. Germline CDR1 LNHDA, CDR2 SQIVND (reference sequence). The whole variable domain, filled in from reference TRBV19 and TRBJ1-2, reads DGGITQSPKYLFRKEGQNVTLSCEQNLNHDAMYWYRQDPGQGLRLIYYSQIVNDFQKGDIAEGYSVSREKKESFPLTVTSAQKNPTAFYLCASSYTGTGGSYGYTFGSGTRLTVV.

The chain links TRBV4-1 to TRBJ2-3; 14 bases fit TRBD2. Germline assignment: CDR1 MGHRA and CDR2 YSYEKL. With 0 bases clipped from V and 3 bases from J, the junction kept 5 bases outside the gene matches. This CDR3 is 18 amino acids long. The CDR3 DNA sequence: TGCGCCAGCAGCCAAGATTCGACTAGCGGGAGGGTTACAGATACGCAGTATTTT. Translation: CASSQDSTSGRVTDTQYF.